The sequence of this T cell receptor beta chain was determined in a study of technical replicates of blood from a few donors. Assay: immunoSEQ multiplex PCR; the TCRdb copy retains only in-frame clones and omits some. The sample has more than 65,000 clones; 75% to 95% are singletons. The germline V gene encodes CDR1 SEHNR and CDR2 FQNEAQ (reference sequence). Trimming cost V 8 bases and J 2 bases; bases outside gene matches: 7. The CDR3 loop spans 14 amino acids. The sequenced sample was T cells isolated from PBMCs. The sequence came from a human donor in good health. Some clones in this sample may be carry-over from other donors' samples. V gene TRBV7-9 combines with J gene TRBJ2-7; TRBD1 aligns across 9 bases. CDR3 nucleotide sequence: TGTGCCAGCGCCCCGGGGACAGGGCCCTACGAGCAGTACTTC. It codes for CASAPGTGPYEQYF. The full variable domain, its missing parts supplied by reference TRBV7-9 and TRBJ2-7, is DTGVSQNPRHKITKRGQNVTFRCDPISEHNRLYWYRQTLGQGPEFLTYFQNEAQLEKSRLLSDRFSAERPKGSFSTLEIQRTEQGDSAMYLCASAPGTGPYEQYFGPGTRLTVT.